Following are 20 T cell receptor beta chains from one sample sequenced in a study of Ad26.COV2.S vaccination and SARS-CoV-2 variants. Assay used: immunoSEQ multiplex PCR; TCRdb lists only in-frame clones, some missing. The profile covers almost 400,000 clones, with 70% to 90% appearing a single time and about 2% taken by the ten largest. Regarding treatment: 15 to 20 received Ad26.COV2.S at low or high dose, single or two shots; 5 received placebo; per-sample allocation not given. Samples came from day 63 after the first vaccine or placebo injection. The sequencing used peripheral blood, collected in a trial of Ad26.COV2.S vaccine versus placebo. The receptors stem from a person aged 18-60 years who received the Ad26.COV2.S COVID-19 vaccine or a placebo.

CDR3 residues: CASSYGQGTNEQFF. DNA of the CDR3: TGTGCCAGCAGCTATGGACAGGGTACCAATGAGCAGTTCTTC. The chain couples TRBV7-3 to TRBJ2-1; 8 positions agree with TRBD1. The CDR3 sequence is 14 residues long. Germline V CDR1 and CDR2: SGHTA, FQGTGA. J gave up 6 bases and V 4 bases, and 5 bases lay outside the gene matches.

The chain recombines TRBV28 with TRBJ2-1; either TRBD1 or TRBD2 may supply D (5 bases each). Germline V CDR1 and CDR2: MDHEN, SYDVKM. This CDR3 has 14 residues. V lost 5 bases and J lost 7, with 15 bases in between. CDR3 nucleotides: TGTGCCAGCAGTGCCGGGACCTTTGTTAATGAGCAGTTCTTC. Its protein product is CASSAGTFVNEQFF.

This chain links TRBV5-1 with TRBJ2-7, with a tentative D call TRBD1 (5 bases). Germline lookup yields CDR1 SGHRS and CDR2 YFSETQ. The CDR3 has 12 residues. The ends were cut back, 4 bases at V and 3 bases at J, with 8 bases in the middle. The DNA of the CDR3 is TGCGCCAGCAGCATCGACAGCTACGAGCAGTACTTC. Protein sequence: CASSIDSYEQYF. Based on the CDR3 plus reference TRBV5-1 and TRBJ2-7, the full variable domain is KAGVTQTPRYLIKTRGQQVTLSCSPISGHRSVSWYQQTPGQGLQFLFEYFSETQRNKGNFPGRFSGRQFSNSRSEMNVSTLELGDSALYLCASSIDSYEQYFGPGTRLTVT.

This clone appeared a few times. The identical CDR3 is also encoded by other nucleotide sequences in the sample. V usage is TRBV15 and J usage is TRBJ1-1; no clear D. The germline V and J ends were trimmed by 1 base and 1 base, with 7 bases remaining between them. The CDR3 is 14 residues long. Germline loops: CDR1 LNHNV, CDR2 YYDKDF (reference sequence). The CDR3 is CATSRALGNTEAFF. The CDR3 nucleotides are TGTGCCACCAGCAGAGCGTTAGGGAACACTGAAGCTTTCTTT.

Notes on this clone: Other DNA sequences of this sample code for an identical CDR3. The chain joins TRBV28 to TRBJ2-6; 7 bases map to TRBD1. Trimming at V came to 6 bases and at J to 1 base, leaving 3 bases not matched to a gene. The CDR3 has 15 residues. Germline CDR1 reads MDHEN; CDR2 reads SYDVKM. The CDR3 reads CASSPGGSGANVLTF. CDR3 bases: TGTGCCAGCAGCCCAGGGGGTTCTGGGGCCAACGTCCTGACTTTC.

The V gene is TRBV2, the J gene TRBJ1-4, with a possible D match to TRBD1 (6 bases). V was shortened by 4 bases and J by 2 bases, with 11 bases between the two germline ends. This CDR3 contains 15 residues. Germline V gives CDR1 SNHLY, CDR2 FYNNEI. CDR3 loop: CASSGRGGTNEKLFF. The CDR3 bases are TGTGCCAGCAGTGGGCGAGGGGGGACTAATGAAAAACTGTTTTTT.

This clone showed up just once. The J gene is TRBJ2-1, the V gene TRBV4-2; TRBD2 matches at 10 bases. The V gene's germline CDR1 is LGHNA and CDR2 YNFKEQ. The CDR3 consists of 16 residues. The J segment lost 3 bases and the V segment lost 0 bases, leaving 2 bases of the junction unmatched. CDR3 in DNA: TGTGCCAGCAGCCAAGAGGCTAGCGGGAGCTACAATGAGCAGTTCTTC. It encodes CASSQEASGSYNEQFF.

The sample holds a few counts of this clone. This chain joins TRBV5-5 and TRBJ2-5; 10 nucleotides line up with TRBD2. The V gene's germline CDR1 is SGHKS and CDR2 YYEKEE (reference sequence). CDR3 length: 17 residues. Trimming removed 1 base from V and 2 bases from J; junction bases left unmatched: 8. CDR3 nucleotides: TGTGCCAGCAGCTTGTGGGCGGGACTAGCGTTTCAAGAGACCCAGTACTTC. Protein sequence: CASSLWAGLAFQETQYF.

This clone occurred a few times. The chain couples TRBV6-1 to TRBJ2-1; 11 bases are a match to TRBD2. The junction had 1 base not matched to a gene; V was cut back by 3 bases and J by 3 bases. This CDR3 has 15 amino acids. The V gene's germline CDR1 is MNHNS and CDR2 SASEGT. The CDR3 DNA reads TGTGCCAGCAGTGACACTAGCGGGAGCTACAATGAGCAGTTCTTC. Translating it yields CASSDTSGSYNEQFF.

V is TRBV6-5 and J is TRBJ2-3, with D tentatively TRBD1 or TRBD2 (6 bases each). The CDR3 extends over 16 amino acids. Germline loops: CDR1 MNHEY, CDR2 SVGAGI. With 0 bases removed from V and 3 bases from J, the gap between germline ends came to 13 bases. The CDR3 spells CASSYSSGGLTDTQYF. The CDR3 region has the DNA TGTGCCAGCAGTTACTCGAGTGGGGGGCTGACAGATACGCAGTATTTT.

This clone was counted a single time. The rearrangement joins TRBV20-1 to TRBJ2-1, with 7 nucleotides matching TRBD2. Trimming cost V 5 bases and J 7 bases; bases outside gene matches: 2. This CDR3 has 11 amino acids. The germline CDR1 and CDR2 sequences are DFQATT and SNEGSKA (reference sequence). The CDR3 loop is CSAARENEQFF. As DNA, the CDR3 is TGCAGTGCTGCGCGGGAGAATGAGCAGTTCTTC.

The J gene is TRBJ2-7, the V gene TRBV29-1; D gene ambiguous. The CDR3 spans 12 residues. Per the germline V gene, CDR1 is SQVTM and CDR2 is ANQGSEA. Trimming shortened V by 1 base and J by 6 bases, and 10 bases separated the two germline ends. The CDR3 bases are TGCAGCGTTGAAGTTGGCAGCTCCGAGCAGTACTTC. It yields the protein CSVEVGSSEQYF.

This chain joins TRBV19 and TRBJ1-1; D is ambiguous. CDR3 length: 13 residues. Germline V gene sequence: CDR1 LNHDA, CDR2 SQIVND (reference sequence). The germline V and J ends were trimmed by 4 bases and 1 base, with 7 bases remaining between them. The CDR3 DNA follows: TGTGCCAGTAGTAAGGCAGGGAACACTGAAGCTTTCTTT. It specifies CASSKAGNTEAFF.

J is TRBJ2-1 and V is TRBV10-1, with 9 bases matching TRBD2. Per germline, CDR1 WNHNN and CDR2 SYGVQD (reference sequence). The ends lost 6 bases at V and 9 bases at J; junction bases unmatched: 12. This CDR3 has 15 residues. CDR3 DNA: TGCGCCAGCAGGCCCGGGCGGGAGGGCCCGGGTGAGCAGTTCTTC. Protein: CASRPGREGPGEQFF.

The chain combines TRBV3-1 (or the pseudogene TRBV3-2) with TRBJ2-5, with TRBD2 identical over 12 bases. Unmatched junction bases numbered 23, after V lost 8 bases and J lost 7 bases. The length of the CDR3 is 19 residues. The germline gives CDR1 LGHDT, CDR2 YNNKEL (reference sequence). The CDR3, as DNA: TGTGCCAGCCGCACTTCAAAACCGGGACTAGCGGGTGTGTTGGGGACCCAGTACTTC. Amino acids: CASRTSKPGLAGVLGTQYF.

DNA of the CDR3: TGTGCCAGCAGCCCCACAGGGGGCGCGGGAGAGACCCAGTACTTC. Its protein product is CASSPTGGAGETQYF. V gene TRBV7-2 combines with J gene TRBJ2-5, with 9 bases matching TRBD1. Trimming at V came to 5 bases and at J to 4 bases, leaving 8 bases not matched to a gene. The CDR3 is made up of 15 amino acids. CDR1 SGHTA and CDR2 FQGNSA come from the germline V gene.

This chain joins TRBV7-8 and TRBJ1-1; D is possibly TRBD1 (5 bases). CDR1 SGHVS and CDR2 FQNEAQ come from the germline V gene. V was cut by 6 bases and J by 2 bases, with 10 bases left in between. This CDR3 has 13 amino acids. CDR3 DNA: TGTGCCAGCAGACGCGACAGCAACACTGAAGCTTTCTTT. Protein: CASRRDSNTEAFF.

This clone was counted a single time. The chain carries TRBV28 and TRBJ1-6; maybe TRBD1 (6 bases). The CDR3 spans 13 residues. CDR1 is MDHEN and CDR2 is SYDVKM in the germline V gene. V gave up 6 bases and J gave up 9 bases, with 12 bases separating them. The CDR3 protein is CASSLPGVSPLHF. The DNA for the CDR3 is TGTGCCAGCAGCCTACCAGGGGTTTCACCCCTCCACTTT.

There are a few counts of this clone. The chain is built from TRBV4-2 and TRBJ2-7; the D gene is possibly TRBD1 (5 bases). V was cut by 1 base and J by 2 bases, with 12 bases left in between. CDR1 and CDR2 (germline): LGHNA, YNFKEQ. The CDR3 length is 15 residues. The CDR3 loop reads CASSQVRVGPYEQYF. CDR3 nucleotide sequence: TGTGCCAGCAGCCAAGTTCGGGTGGGGCCCTACGAGCAGTACTTC.

The V and J genes are TRBV20-1 and TRBJ1-1; tentative D call: TRBD1 (6 bases). This CDR3 has 13 amino acids. CDR1 and CDR2 from the germline V gene are DFQATT and SNEGSKA (reference sequence). V shed 3 bases and J shed 10 bases, with 18 bases lying between them. The DNA for the CDR3 is TGCAGTGCTAGTGAACAGGGTGAGGGTGTAGCTTTCTTT. It translates to CSASEQGEGVAFF.